Listed below are T cell receptor beta chains from one sample, sequenced in a study of beta chain features in type 1 diabetes. The table came from immunoSEQ multiplex PCR; TCRdb's copy has only in-frame clones and leaves some out. The data show tens of thousands of clones, 60% to 75% seen once. Sequenced input: Tregs from blood. Receptor source: a man aged 25-40 years with type 1 diabetes. Some clones in this sample may be carry-over from other donors' samples. The conserved cysteine and the conserved F or W are not part of the CDR3 here. The order of the fields is V gene, CDR3 protein.

TRBV5-4,ASSLAGGGGLETQY
TRBV7-6,ASSLTPRLGQGGNEQY
TRBV5-1,ASSLGQQGQPQH
TRBV4-3,ASSQDWLGATNEKLF
TRBV4-2,ASSQDLTLGTTSYEQY
TRBV5-1,ASTPGTSGLNEQF
TRBV5-1,ASSWGQGQNTGELF
TRBV19,ASRRFSTDTQY
TRBV7-2,ASSLYYEQY
TRBV6-5,ASTRSGTGGYEQY
TRBV5-4,ASSSGTSGGAVGNEQF
TRBV30,AWSGQSNQPQH
TRBV2,ASRASGYGYT
TRBV9,ASSVGSYNEQF
TRBV7-2,ASSNRAIGTDTQY
TRBV4-2,ASSQDPIAGYGETQY
TRBV18,ASSPGTGVSYEQY
TRBV10-3,AISVSPAREQY
TRBV7-3,ASSPTGAGDTEAF
TRBV6-1,ASRPTGGGEQY
TRBV6-1,ASSEVGHGYTGELF
TRBV29-1,SVAIPGTDYGYT